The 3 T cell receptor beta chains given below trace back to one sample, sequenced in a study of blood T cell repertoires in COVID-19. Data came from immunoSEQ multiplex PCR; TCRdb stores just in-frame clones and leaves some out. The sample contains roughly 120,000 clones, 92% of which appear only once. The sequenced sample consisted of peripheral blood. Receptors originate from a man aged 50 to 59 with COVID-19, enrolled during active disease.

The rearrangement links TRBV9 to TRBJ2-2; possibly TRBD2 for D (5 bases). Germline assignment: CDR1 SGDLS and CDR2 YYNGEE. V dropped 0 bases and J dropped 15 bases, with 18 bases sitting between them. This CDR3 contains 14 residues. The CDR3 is CASSVGPDGRGLFF. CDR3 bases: TGTGCCAGCAGCGTAGGCCCCGATGGCCGGGGATTGTTTTTT.

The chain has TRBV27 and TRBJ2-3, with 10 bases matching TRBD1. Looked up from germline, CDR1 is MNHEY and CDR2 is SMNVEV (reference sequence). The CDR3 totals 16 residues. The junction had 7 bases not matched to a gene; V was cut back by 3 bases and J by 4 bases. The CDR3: CASSFSGTGVPDTQYF. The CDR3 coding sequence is TGTGCCAGCAGTTTCTCTGGGACAGGGGTACCAGATACGCAGTATTTT.

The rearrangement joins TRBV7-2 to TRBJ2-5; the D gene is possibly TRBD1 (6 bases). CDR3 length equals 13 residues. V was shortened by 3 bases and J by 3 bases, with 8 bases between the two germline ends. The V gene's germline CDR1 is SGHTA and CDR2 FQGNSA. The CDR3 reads CASSFAGEETQYF. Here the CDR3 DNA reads TGTGCCAGCAGCTTTGCAGGGGAAGAGACCCAGTACTTC.